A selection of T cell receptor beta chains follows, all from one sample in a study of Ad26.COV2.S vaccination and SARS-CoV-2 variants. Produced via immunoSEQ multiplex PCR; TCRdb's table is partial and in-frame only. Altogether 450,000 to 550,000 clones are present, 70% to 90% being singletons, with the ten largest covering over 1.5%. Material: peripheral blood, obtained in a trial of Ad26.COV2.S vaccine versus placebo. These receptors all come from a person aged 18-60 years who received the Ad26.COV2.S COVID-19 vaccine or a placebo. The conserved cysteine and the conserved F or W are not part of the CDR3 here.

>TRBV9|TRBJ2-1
ASSVSPTLNGKQF
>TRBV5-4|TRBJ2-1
ASSLGGASGGYNEQF
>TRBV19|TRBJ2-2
ASRGPDSGELF
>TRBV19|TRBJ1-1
ASSMEVGRGQMNTEAF
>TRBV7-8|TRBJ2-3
ASSVRDSYTDTQY
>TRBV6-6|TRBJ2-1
ASSTQGGQF
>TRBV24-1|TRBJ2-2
ATSYSVANTGELF
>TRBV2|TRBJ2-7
ASSPDRGEQY
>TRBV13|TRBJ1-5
ASSLGNQPYSNQPQH
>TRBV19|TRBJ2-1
ASSSRLAGGPTRNEQF
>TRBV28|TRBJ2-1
ASTAPGTGGFEQF
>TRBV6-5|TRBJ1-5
ASKVQGRGNQPQH
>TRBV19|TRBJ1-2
ASEEPGTGNYGYT
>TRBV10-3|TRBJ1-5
AISESGNQPQH
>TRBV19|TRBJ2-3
ASSIGDTDTQY
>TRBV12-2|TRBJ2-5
ASRSRGNQETQY
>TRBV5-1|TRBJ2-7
ASSRTSGSGGGEQY
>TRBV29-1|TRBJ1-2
SIRGGTGGDYGYT
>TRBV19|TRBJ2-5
ASSTNLQGASTGQETQY
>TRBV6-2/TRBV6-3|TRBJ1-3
ASSYDPGDSGNTIY
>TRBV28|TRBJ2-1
ASMRGVTNEQF
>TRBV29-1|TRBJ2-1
SVGDRVANEQF
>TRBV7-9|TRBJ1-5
ASGDSNQPQH
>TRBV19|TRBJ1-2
ASSIMDYGYT
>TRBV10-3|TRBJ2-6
AISAGGLSGANVLT
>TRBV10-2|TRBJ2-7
ASGRGGEQY
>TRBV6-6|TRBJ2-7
ASSSSGVYEQY
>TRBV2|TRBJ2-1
ASSEGSNPYNEQF
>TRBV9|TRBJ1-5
ASSVSGGSNQPQH
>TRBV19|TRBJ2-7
ASSAGQVYEQY
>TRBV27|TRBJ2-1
ASAGGWSNEQF
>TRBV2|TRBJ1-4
ASTPGQGATNEKLF
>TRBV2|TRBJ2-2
ASSLTSTGELF
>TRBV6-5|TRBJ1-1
ASSYSMRGEAF
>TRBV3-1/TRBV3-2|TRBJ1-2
ASSQPGQGSYGYT
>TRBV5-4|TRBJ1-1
ASSPGTVRGPNTEAF
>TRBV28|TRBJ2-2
ASRLPGSGELF
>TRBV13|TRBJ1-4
ASSLGSFVSNEKLF
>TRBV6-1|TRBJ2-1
ASSDVYGGDNEQF
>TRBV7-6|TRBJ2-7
ASSLRTSGTYEQY
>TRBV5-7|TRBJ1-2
ASSTPTRNYGYT
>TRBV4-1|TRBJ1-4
ASSQSLGTGVEKLF
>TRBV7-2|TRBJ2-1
ASSRNYNEQF
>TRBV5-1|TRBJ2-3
ASSPYGTDTQY
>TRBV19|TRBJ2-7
ASSRTAYEQY
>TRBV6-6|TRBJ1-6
ASRRDLSSYNSPLH